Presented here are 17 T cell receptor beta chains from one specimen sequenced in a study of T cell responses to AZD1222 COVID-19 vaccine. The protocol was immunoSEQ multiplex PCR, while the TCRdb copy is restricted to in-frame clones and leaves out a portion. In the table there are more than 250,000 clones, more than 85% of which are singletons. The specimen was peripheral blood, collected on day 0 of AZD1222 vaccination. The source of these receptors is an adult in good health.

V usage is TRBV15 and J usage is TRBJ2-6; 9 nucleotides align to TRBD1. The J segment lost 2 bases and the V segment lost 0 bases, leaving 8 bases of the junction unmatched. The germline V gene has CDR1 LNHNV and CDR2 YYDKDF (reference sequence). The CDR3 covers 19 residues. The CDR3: CATSREVPGQGTGANVLTF. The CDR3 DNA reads TGTGCCACCAGCAGAGAAGTCCCGGGACAGGGTACTGGGGCCAACGTCCTGACTTTC.

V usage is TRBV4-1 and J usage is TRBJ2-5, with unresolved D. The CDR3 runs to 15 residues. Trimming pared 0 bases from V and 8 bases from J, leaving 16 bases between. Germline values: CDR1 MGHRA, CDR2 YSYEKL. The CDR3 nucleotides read TGCGCCAGCAGCCAAGATATTTCTGCTCGCCCAACCCAGTACTTC. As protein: CASSQDISARPTQYF.

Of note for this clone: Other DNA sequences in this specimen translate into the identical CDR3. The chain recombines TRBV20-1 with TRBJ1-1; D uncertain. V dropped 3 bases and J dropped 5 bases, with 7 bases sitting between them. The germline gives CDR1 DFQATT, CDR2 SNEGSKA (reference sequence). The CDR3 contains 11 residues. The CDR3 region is CSARTRTEAFF. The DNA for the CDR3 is TGCAGTGCTAGGACACGGACTGAAGCTTTCTTT.

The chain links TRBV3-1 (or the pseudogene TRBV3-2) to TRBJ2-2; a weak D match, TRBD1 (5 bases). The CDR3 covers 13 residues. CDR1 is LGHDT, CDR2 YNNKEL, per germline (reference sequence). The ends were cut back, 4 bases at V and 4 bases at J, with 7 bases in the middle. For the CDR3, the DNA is TGTGCCAGCAGCCTAGGGGCCACCGGGGAGCTGTTTTTT. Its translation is CASSLGATGELFF.

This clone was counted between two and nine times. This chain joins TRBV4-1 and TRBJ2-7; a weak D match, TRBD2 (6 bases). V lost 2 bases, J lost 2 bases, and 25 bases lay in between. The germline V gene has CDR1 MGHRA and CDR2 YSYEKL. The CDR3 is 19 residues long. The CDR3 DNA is TGCGCCAGCAGCCAATTGTTTCGGGGGACGGCAAGGTCTACCTACGAGCAGTACTTC. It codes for CASSQLFRGTARSTYEQYF.

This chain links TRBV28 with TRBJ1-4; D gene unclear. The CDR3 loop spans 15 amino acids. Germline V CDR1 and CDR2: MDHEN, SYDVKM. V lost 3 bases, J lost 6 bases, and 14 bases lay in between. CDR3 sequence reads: CASSLSPLRDEKLFF. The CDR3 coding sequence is TGTGCCAGCAGTTTGTCGCCCCTGAGAGATGAAAAACTGTTTTTT.

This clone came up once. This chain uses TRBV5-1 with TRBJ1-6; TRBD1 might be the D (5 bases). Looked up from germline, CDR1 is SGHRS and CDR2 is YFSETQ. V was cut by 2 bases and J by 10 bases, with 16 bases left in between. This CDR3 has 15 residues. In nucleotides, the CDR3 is TGCGCCAGCAGCTTCGGTGGGGGATTAGGATCACCCCTCCACTTT. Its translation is CASSFGGGLGSPLHF.

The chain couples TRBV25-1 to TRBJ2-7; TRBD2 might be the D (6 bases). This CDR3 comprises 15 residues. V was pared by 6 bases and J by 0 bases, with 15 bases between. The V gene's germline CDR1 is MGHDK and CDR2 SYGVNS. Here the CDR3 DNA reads TGTGCCAGCAGCGCATACGGGAGCCCCTCCTACGAGCAGTACTTC. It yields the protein CASSAYGSPSYEQYF.

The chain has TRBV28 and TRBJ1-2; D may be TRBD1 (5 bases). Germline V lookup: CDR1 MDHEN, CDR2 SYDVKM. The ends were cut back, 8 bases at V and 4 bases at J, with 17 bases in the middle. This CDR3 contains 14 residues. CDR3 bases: TGTGCCAGCTCAGGGACCGCCGGAGGCTATGGCTACACCTTC. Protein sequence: CASSGTAGGYGYTF.

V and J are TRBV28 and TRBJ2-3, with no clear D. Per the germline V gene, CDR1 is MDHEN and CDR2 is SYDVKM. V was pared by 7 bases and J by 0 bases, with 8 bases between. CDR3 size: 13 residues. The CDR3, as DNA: TGTGCCAGCATAGACCGTAGCACAGATACGCAGTATTTT. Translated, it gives CASIDRSTDTQYF. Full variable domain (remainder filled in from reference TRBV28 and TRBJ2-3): DVKVTQSSRYLVKRTGEKVFLECVQDMDHENMFWYRQDPGLGLRLIYFSYDVKMKEKGDIPEGYSVSREKKERFSLILESASTNQTSMYLCASIDRSTDTQYFGPGTRLTVL.

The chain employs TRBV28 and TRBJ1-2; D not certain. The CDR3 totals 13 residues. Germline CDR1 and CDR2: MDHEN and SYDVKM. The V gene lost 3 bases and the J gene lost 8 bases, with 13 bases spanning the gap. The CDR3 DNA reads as TGTGCCAGCAGTTTTGTGGTCGCGAGGGGCTACACCTTC. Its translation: CASSFVVARGYTF.

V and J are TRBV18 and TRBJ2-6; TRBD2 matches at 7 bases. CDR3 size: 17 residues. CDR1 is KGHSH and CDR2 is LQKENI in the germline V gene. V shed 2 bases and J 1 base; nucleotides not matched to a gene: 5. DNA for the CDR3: TGTGCCAGCTCACCATCGATTAGCGGGTCTGGGGCCAACGTCCTGACTTTC. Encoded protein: CASSPSISGSGANVLTF.

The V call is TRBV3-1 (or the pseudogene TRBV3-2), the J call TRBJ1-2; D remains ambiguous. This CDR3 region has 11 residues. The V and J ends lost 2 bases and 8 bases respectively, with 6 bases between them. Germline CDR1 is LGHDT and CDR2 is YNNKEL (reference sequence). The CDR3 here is CASSQNRGYTF. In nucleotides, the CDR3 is TGTGCCAGCAGCCAAAATCGGGGCTACACCTTC.

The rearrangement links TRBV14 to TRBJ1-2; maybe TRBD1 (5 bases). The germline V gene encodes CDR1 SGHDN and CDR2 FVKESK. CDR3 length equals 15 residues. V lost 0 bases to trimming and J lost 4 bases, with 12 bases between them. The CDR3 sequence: CASSQDGAGIYGYTF. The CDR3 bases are TGTGCCAGCAGCCAAGACGGGGCCGGGATCTATGGCTACACCTTC.

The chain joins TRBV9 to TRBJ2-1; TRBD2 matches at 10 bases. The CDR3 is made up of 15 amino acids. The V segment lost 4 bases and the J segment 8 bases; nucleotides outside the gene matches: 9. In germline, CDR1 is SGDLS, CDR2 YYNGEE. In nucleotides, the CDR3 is TGTGCCAGCAGCCCTGGACTAGCGGTGGGGCATGAGCAGTTCTTC. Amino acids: CASSPGLAVGHEQFF. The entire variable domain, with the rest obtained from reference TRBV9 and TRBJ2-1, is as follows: DSGVTQTPKHLITATGQRVTLRCSPRSGDLSVYWYQQSLDQGLQFLIQYYNGEERAKGNILERFSAQQFPDLHSELNLSSLELGDSALYFCASSPGLAVGHEQFFGPGTRLTVL.

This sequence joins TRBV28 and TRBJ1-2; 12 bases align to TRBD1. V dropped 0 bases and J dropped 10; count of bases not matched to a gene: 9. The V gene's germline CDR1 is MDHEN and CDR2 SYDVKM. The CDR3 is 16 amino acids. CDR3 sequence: CASSLWGTGGQRPYTF. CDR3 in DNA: TGTGCCAGCAGTTTATGGGGGACAGGGGGCCAGCGACCCTACACCTTC.

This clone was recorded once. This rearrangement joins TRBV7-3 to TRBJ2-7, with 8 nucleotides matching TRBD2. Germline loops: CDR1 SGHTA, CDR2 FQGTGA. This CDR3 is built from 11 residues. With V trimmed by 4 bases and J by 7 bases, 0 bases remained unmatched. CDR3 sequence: CASSSGGEQYF. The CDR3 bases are TGTGCCAGCAGCTCGGGAGGGGAGCAGTACTTC.